This T cell receptor (beta chain) emerged from a study of T cells in Graves' hyperthyroidism and ophthalmopathy. In this sample, this clonotype turned up many times. V gave up 2 bases and J gave up 9 bases, with 8 bases separating them. The CDR3 extends over 11 amino acids. Per germline, CDR1 SGHRS and CDR2 YFSETQ. TCR beta CDR3 region amplification was performed from RNA transcripts. Using the HTBI primer set, a first-round RT-PCR was run on the TCR CDR3. MiXCR, run by TCRdb on the multiplex PCR reads, gives a single entry per CDR3 protein. Seen here are about 260,000 distinct CDR3 sequences, less than 30% observed once, and the top ten hold approximately 25%. Predating any ophthalmopathy symptoms, the blood sample was taken at first hyperthyroidism diagnosis.

Sequencing used blood. This clonotype was obtained from a man in his forties or fifties with Graves' hyperthyroidism that later progressed to Graves' ophthalmopathy. This rearrangement joins TRBV5-1 to TRBJ2-5; no clear D gene. The chain's CDR3 is CASSLNGPQYF. The CDR3 region has the DNA TGCGCCAGCAGCTTAAACGGCCCCCAGTACTTC.